Here is one T cell receptor (beta chain) with its context. The donors were all healthy and Caucasian. Each CDR3 protein gets one entry after TCRdb re-called the 5' RACE reads with MiXCR. The table lists roughly 250,000 distinct CDR3 sequences, about an eighth of them singletons, with around 9.5% in the top ten. This specimen comes from a study of identical twins. Deletions cut 4 bases from V and 4 bases from J, with 13 bases between. Germline values: CDR1 SEHNR, CDR2 FQNEAQ (reference sequence). This CDR3 is 15 amino acids long. What was sequenced was memory (CD45RO+) T cells sorted from blood. The rearrangement links TRBV7-9 to TRBJ1-4; tentative D call: TRBD1 (5 bases). This TCR derives from a woman between 18 and 29 years old in good health. The CDR3 sequence: CASSSQGSLNEKLFF. Here the CDR3 DNA reads TGTGCCAGCAGCTCCCAGGGAAGCCTTAATGAAAAACTGTTTTTT.